The entry below gives a single TCR beta chain sequence along with its context. This sample is part of a study of graft-versus-host responses after intestinal transplantation. The CDR3 totals 15 residues. Per the germline V gene, CDR1 is MNHEY and CDR2 is SMNVEV (reference sequence). With V trimmed by 4 bases and J by 5 bases, 5 bases remained unmatched. Clones were sequenced by immunoSEQ multiplex PCR, and TCRdb holds only the in-frame ones, with some missing. The sample lists roughly 9,900 clones, 94% occurring once. Sample: PBMCs, taken 8 days after intestinal transplant. The chain uses TRBV27 and TRBJ2-2; the match to TRBD1 covers 9 bases. This receptor was identified in a human patient who received an intestinal transplant, so some T cells may come from the graft donor. This CDR3 is CASSSLGQGTGELFF. CDR3 sequence (DNA): TGTGCCAGCAGTTCCCTCGGACAGGGGACCGGGGAGCTGTTTTTT.